The source of this T cell receptor (beta chain) is a study of T cell responses to AZD1222 COVID-19 vaccine. Study-wide background: Samples with a second dose at about 4 or about 12 weeks were pooled together.

Trimming stripped 2 bases from V and 8 bases from J, with 12 bases between. This CDR3 contains 13 residues. The germline CDR1 and CDR2 sequences are MDHEN and SYDVKM. Produced via immunoSEQ multiplex PCR; TCRdb's table is partial and in-frame only. The sample lists roughly 99,000 clones, 70% to 90% occurring once. The sample in question was peripheral blood, obtained on day 0 of AZD1222 vaccination. The TCR sequence derives from an adult in good health. The genes are TRBV28 and TRBJ1-2, with D possibly being TRBD1 (5 bases). The DNA of the CDR3 is TGTGCCAGCAGTTTAAGCGGGGCCAAGGGCTACACCTTC. Encoded protein: CASSLSGAKGYTF.